This T cell receptor (beta chain) appears in the sequencing data of a study of monozygotic twins with inflammatory bowel disease. The CDR3 is 17 amino acids. CDR1 and CDR2 (germline): SGHNT, YYREEE (reference sequence). Per donor, approximately 2.6 ml of blood was collected and frozen. Unsorted whole blood yielded the total RNA, with T cells left unselected. TCRdb re-analyzed the 5' RACE reads; it lists each CDR3 protein once, without DNA. This repertoire comprises about 170,000 distinct CDR3 sequences; its ten largest clones make up 2.5% to 3%. The sample consisted of blood. The V call is TRBV5-4, the J call TRBJ2-3; TCRdb gives TRBD2 as the D gene, but with no DNA this cannot be confirmed. The receptor comes from a human donor with ulcerative colitis or Crohn's disease, or a healthy co-twin of an affected twin (not recorded which). The CDR3 spells CASSLSLAGTPTDTQYF.